This T cell receptor beta chain was observed in a study of blood T cell repertoires in COVID-19. As for the study in general: COVID-19 samples, acute and convalescent, were from the United States, Italy and Spain.

Seattle's enrolled individuals joined amid active infection and were then monitored longitudinally. Profiling relied on immunoSEQ multiplex PCR, and the TCRdb table lists in-frame clones only, not all of them. The sample consists of around 270,000 clones, around 87% of them appearing once. The CDR3 is 14 amino acids. V was trimmed by 6 bases and J by 13 bases, leaving 22 bases between them. Germline V gene data show CDR1 as MDHEN and CDR2 as SYDVKM. Sequencing input: peripheral blood. The V gene is TRBV28, the J gene TRBJ2-1, with a weak D call TRBD2 (6 bases). This receptor was identified in a woman in her fifties or sixties with COVID-19, enrolled during active disease. In DNA, the CDR3 is TGTGCCAGCAGCATACCCCGGGACTTCCAGAGACAGTTCTTC. Translated: CASSIPRDFQRQFF.